The 9 T cell receptor beta chains below all came from one sample that was sequenced in a study of cytomegalovirus exposure and HLA in healthy donors. Primers included in the PCR were 60 Vbeta and 13 Jbeta primers. Some clones are missing from TCRdb's copy, which holds only in-frame ones; the method was immunoSEQ multiplex PCR. The sample contains some 170,000 clones, roughly four fifths of which appear only once. The sample was PBMCs. The receptors derive from a man aged 50 to 59 in good health and CMV-seropositive.

The V gene is TRBV9, the J gene TRBJ2-7, with 7 nucleotides matching TRBD1. Germline-derived CDR1 and CDR2 are SGDLS and YYNGEE. Germline trimming cut 4 bases from V and 4 bases from J; bases unmatched to any gene: 8. The CDR3 spans 14 residues. CDR3 nucleotides: TGTGCCAGCAGCACTCTGGGACAGAGTTACGAGCAGTACTTC. This gives the protein CASSTLGQSYEQYF.

This chain uses TRBV9 with TRBJ2-7; D might be TRBD2 (5 bases). Deletions cut 3 bases from V and 5 bases from J, with 18 bases between. Germline CDR1 and CDR2: SGDLS and YYNGEE. This CDR3 is 15 amino acids long. CDR3 loop: CASSGAGMVGNEQYF. DNA for the CDR3: TGTGCCAGCAGCGGGGCCGGGATGGTAGGGAACGAGCAGTACTTC.

The rearrangement joins TRBV27 to TRBJ1-6, with D perhaps TRBD1 (6 bases). The V end lost 7 bases, the J end lost 1 base, and 14 bases lay between the germline ends. Per the germline V gene, CDR1 is MNHEY and CDR2 is SMNVEV (reference sequence). The CDR3 loop spans 16 amino acids. The CDR3 coding sequence is TGTGCCAGCAATACACAGGGCAGGTCCTATAATTCACCCCTCCACTTT. This codes for CASNTQGRSYNSPLHF.

This rearrangement joins TRBV15 to TRBJ1-1; a possible D gene is TRBD1 (6 bases). The CDR3 is made up of 13 amino acids. Germline assignment: CDR1 LNHNV and CDR2 YYDKDF (reference sequence). The V gene lost 0 bases and the J gene lost 8 bases, with 10 bases spanning the gap. CDR3 bases: TGTGCCACCAGCAGAGATAAGACAGGAGAAGCTTTCTTT. As protein: CATSRDKTGEAFF. The whole variable domain, filled in from reference TRBV15 and TRBJ1-1, reads DAMVIQNPRYQVTQFGKPVTLSCSQTLNHNVMYWYQQKSSQAPKLLFHYYDKDFNNEADTPDNFQSRRPNTSFCFLDIRSPGLGDTAMYLCATSRDKTGEAFFGQGTRLTVV.

CDR3 DNA: TGTGCCAGCAGTCCTCTCTCCCCCAGACAGGGGCTCTACGAGCAGTACTTC. Its translation: CASSPLSPRQGLYEQYF. V usage is TRBV28 and J usage is TRBJ2-5, with TRBD1 matching 8 bases. The better agreement between TRBJ2-7 and the DNA end casts doubt on the J call. Germline CDR1 MDHEN, CDR2 SYDVKM. This CDR3 is 17 amino acids long.

The chain joins TRBV18 to TRBJ1-2; 9 positions match TRBD1. V dropped 3 bases and J dropped 0; count of bases not matched to a gene: 2. From germline, CDR1 is KGHSH and CDR2 LQKENI. CDR3 length: 15 residues. CDR3 residues: CASSPRTGANYGYTF. CDR3 DNA: TGTGCCAGCTCACCGCGGACAGGGGCTAACTATGGCTACACCTTC.

The table lists this clone with a few counts. V is TRBV28 and J is TRBJ2-7, with 11 bases fitting TRBD1. The germline V gene encodes CDR1 MDHEN and CDR2 SYDVKM. The CDR3 has 15 amino acids. J gave up 1 base and V 7 bases, and 6 bases lay outside the gene matches. The CDR3 sequence: CASILGTGGSYEQYF. The CDR3 bases are TGTGCCAGCATCTTAGGGACAGGGGGGTCCTACGAGCAGTACTTC.

The CDR3 loop is CASSGTGGFWTGELFF. DNA of the CDR3: TGTGCCAGCAGTGGGACAGGGGGATTTTGGACCGGGGAGCTGTTTTTT. The chain couples TRBV6-1 to TRBJ2-2; 10 nucleotides agree with TRBD1. Germline V gene data show CDR1 as MNHNS and CDR2 as SASEGT. Germline trimming cut 4 bases from V and 5 bases from J; bases unmatched to any gene: 7. This CDR3 is 16 amino acids long.

The CDR3 DNA sequence: TGTGCCAGCAGTTATATCCTCACAGATACGCAGTATTTT. As protein: CASSYILTDTQYF. This chain links TRBV6-5 with TRBJ2-3; D not certain. The ends were cut back, 3 bases at V and 2 bases at J, with 6 bases in the middle. The germline gives CDR1 MNHEY, CDR2 SVGAGI. The CDR3 sequence is 13 residues long.